The rows below give T cell receptor beta chains drawn from one sample of a study of prognosis after radiotherapy for stage I lung cancer. TCRdb re-derived calls from the multiplex PCR reads in MiXCR, one entry per CDR3 protein. This sample has roughly 20,000 distinct CDR3 sequences, with around 50% found just once. Source: PBMCs, taken before or after stereotactic body radiation therapy (not recorded which). The receptors originated from a donor over 45 with non-small cell lung cancer. Both conserved end residues are part of each CDR3. A D gene is named only where the DNA matches it firmly. Part of the rows lack a size; the others show once, few, many or a class for expanded clones.

TRBJ2-3,.,TRBV11-2,.,CASSTGTPRDTQYF,TGTGCCAGCAGCACCGGGACACCGAGGGATACGCAGTATTTT
TRBJ2-7,.,TRBV3-1,many,CASSQGPGDLYEQYF,TGTGCCAGCAGCCAGGGACCCGGGGATCTCTACGAGCAGTACTTC
TRBJ1-6,.,TRBV30,.,CAWSLQGVYNSPLHF,TGTGCCTGGAGTTTACAGGGCGTCTATAATTCACCCCTCCACTTT
TRBJ2-1,.,TRBV7-9,.,CASISLGTPCDEQFF,TGTGCCAGCATCTCGCTGGGGACTCCCTGCGATGAGCAGTTCTTC
TRBJ2-7,TRBD2,TRBV20-1,.,CSAGTRSGRSYEQYF,TGCAGTGCTGGAACCCGTAGCGGGAGATCCTACGAGCAGTACTTC
TRBJ2-7,.,TRBV5-1,many,CASSLGTARSYEQYF,TGCGCCAGCAGCTTGGGGACAGCCCGCTCCTACGAGCAGTACTTC
TRBJ2-1,.,TRBV20-1,.,CSARAMTGREQFF,TGCAGTGCTAGAGCTATGACAGGGAGGGAGCAGTTCTTC
TRBJ2-1,.,TRBV7-9,.,CASSLAVLEYNDHFF,TGTGCCAGCAGCTTAGCTGTACTAGAGTACAATGATCATTTCTTC
TRBJ2-1,TRBD2,TRBV27,medium-sized,CASSFGTSGMSSYNEQFF,TGTGCCAGCAGTTTTGGGACTAGCGGGATGAGCTCCTACAATGAGCAGTTCTTC
TRBJ2-7,TRBD2,TRBV12-3/TRBV12-4,once,CASKSSGMALYEQYF,TGTGCCAGCAAGTCTAGCGGGATGGCCTTGTACGAGCAGTACTTC
TRBJ1-4,TRBD1,TRBV6-2/TRBV6-3,many,CASRQWGQGSEKLFF,TGTGCCAGCAGACAGTGGGGACAGGGTAGCGAAAAACTGTTTTTT
TRBJ2-7,TRBD2,TRBV30,many,CAWSPPNTSGRFYEQYF,TGTGCCTGGAGTCCCCCAAATACTAGCGGGAGGTTCTACGAGCAGTACTTC
TRBJ2-1,TRBD1,TRBV3-1,.,CSSSQVGTGPNEQFF,TGTTCCAGCAGCCAAGTGGGGACAGGCCCTAATGAGCAGTTCTTC
TRBJ2-3,TRBD2,TRBV11-3,medium-sized,CASSFRTSGDTDTQYF,TGTGCCAGCAGCTTCAGGACTAGCGGGGACACAGATACGCAGTATTTT
TRBJ2-7,.,TRBV28,.,CASSSPQGRHEQYF,TGTGCCAGCAGCTCCCCCCAGGGGCGGCACGAGCAGTACTTC
TRBJ1-3,.,TRBV6-1,many,CASHSGNTIYF,TGTGCCAGTCACTCTGGAAACACCATATATTTT
TRBJ2-2,TRBD1,TRBV19,many,CASRPDRGRGELFF,TGTGCCAGTAGGCCGGACAGGGGTCGAGGGGAGCTGTTTTTT
TRBJ2-7,.,TRBV15,.,CATSSGQVGYEQYF,TGTGCCACCAGCAGTGGACAAGTGGGCTACGAGCAGTACTTC
TRBJ1-1,.,TRBV12-3/TRBV12-4,.,CASSFRPPFESFF,TGTGCCAGCAGTTTTAGGCCCCCTTTCGAATCTTTCTTT
TRBJ2-6,.,TRBV5-1,medium-sized,CASSTGGGAGANVLTF,TGCGCCAGCAGCACAGGTGGCGGGGCTGGGGCCAACGTCCTGACTTTC
TRBJ1-1,TRBD1,TRBV28,many,CASQRRGRLGDTEAFF,TGTGCCAGCCAACGGAGGGGGCGGCTTGGGGACACTGAAGCTTTCTTT
TRBJ1-3,.,TRBV5-1,once,CASSPLGGTGNTIYF,TGCGCCAGCAGCCCACTGGGAGGGACTGGAAACACCATATATTTT
TRBJ1-1,.,TRBV30,.,CAWSVGDNTEAFF,TGTGCCTGGAGTGTAGGGGACAACACTGAAGCTTTCTTT
TRBJ2-1,TRBD2,TRBV6-2/TRBV6-3,.,CASSYPSGKSYNEQFF,TGTGCCAGCAGTTATCCTAGCGGGAAATCCTACAATGAGCAGTTCTTC
TRBJ1-1,.,TRBV27,.,CASSSIWDYTEAFF,TGTGCCAGCTCCTCTATATGGGATTACACTGAAGCTTTCTTT
TRBJ2-3,.,TRBV11-2,.,CASSLGPDTQYF,TGTGCCAGCAGCTTAGGGCCAGATACGCAGTATTTT
TRBJ1-2,.,TRBV28,once,CASSLVTGRYGYTF,TGTGCCAGCAGTTTAGTGACAGGAAGATATGGCTACACCTTC
TRBJ2-5,.,TRBV9,many,CASSDGSQETQYF,TGTGCCAGCAGCGATGGTAGCCAAGAGACCCAGTACTTC
TRBJ1-1,.,TRBV5-1,many,CASSLGQPNTEAFF,TGCGCCAGCAGCTTGGGGCAGCCTAACACTGAAGCTTTCTTT
TRBJ2-7,.,TRBV20-1,.,CSARGLRSVSEQYF,TGCAGTGCTAGAGGTTTGCGTAGCGTTAGCGAGCAGTACTTC
TRBJ2-2,.,TRBV6-1,.,CASTYPVAGQANTWELFF,TGTGCCAGCACCTACCCAGTGGCGGGGCAAGCGAACACCTGGGAGCTGTTTTTT
TRBJ2-1,TRBD2,TRBV20-1,many,CSASSSGRAEQFF,TGCAGTGCTAGCTCTAGCGGGAGGGCCGAGCAGTTCTTC
TRBJ1-6,.,TRBV30,.,CALGTDNNSPLHF,TGTGCTCTAGGGACTGACAATAATTCACCCCTCCACTTT
TRBJ1-1,.,TRBV6-1,.,CASSQTGTTYTEAFF,TGTGCCAGCAGCCAGACCGGGACAACTTACACTGAAGCTTTCTTT
TRBJ2-6,TRBD1,TRBV19,.,CASRTGTGGAVSNVLTF,TGTGCCAGTAGGACCGGGACAGGGGGGGCCGTGTCCAACGTCCTGACTTTC
TRBJ1-2,TRBD1,TRBV6-1,many,CASSPGQGAFKGYTF,TGTGCCAGCAGCCCCGGACAGGGGGCATTTAAGGGCTACACCTTC
TRBJ1-2,.,TRBV28,.,CASSLGVCGYTF,TGTGCCAGCAGTTTGGGGGTCTGCGGCTACACCTTC
TRBJ2-3,.,TRBV6-4,many,CASSSLAGTVVTQYF,TGTGCCAGCAGCTCTTTGGCAGGGACGGTGGTGACGCAGTATTTT
TRBJ1-3,.,TRBV18,once,CASSPRQYSGNTIYF,TGTGCCAGCTCACCACGCCAGTATTCTGGAAACACCATATATTTT
TRBJ2-7,TRBD1,TRBV6-2/TRBV6-3,.,CASTGTGDTYEQYF,TGTGCCAGCACCGGAACAGGGGACACCTACGAGCAGTACTTC
TRBJ2-5,.,TRBV20-1,.,CSARDIRDQETQYF,TGCAGTGCTAGAGATATCAGGGACCAAGAGACCCAGTACTTC
TRBJ1-1,.,TRBV9,many,CASSSTENTEAFF,TGTGCCAGCAGCTCGACAGAGAACACTGAAGCTTTCTTT
TRBJ2-2,.,TRBV11-2,.,CASSLRCRDTGELFF,TGTGCCAGCAGCTTGCGGTGCCGGGACACCGGGGAGCTGTTTTTT
TRBJ2-5,.,TRBV4-1,.,CASSQDWSEETQYF,TGCGCCAGCAGCCAAGATTGGTCAGAAGAGACCCAGTACTTC
TRBJ2-3,.,TRBV6-1,.,CASSEVGRPNTDTQYF,TGTGCCAGCAGTGAGGTTGGGAGACCTAACACAGATACGCAGTATTTT
TRBJ1-1,.,TRBV7-2,many,CASSSTSNEAFF,TGTGCCAGCAGCTCCACAAGCAATGAAGCTTTCTTT
TRBJ1-6,.,TRBV5-1,once,CASSLVGDSPLHF,TGCGCCAGCAGCTTGGTGGGGGACTCACCCCTCCACTTT
TRBJ1-6,.,TRBV2,many,CASTQASIGVYNSPLHF,TGTGCCAGCACCCAAGCATCGATAGGGGTCTATAATTCACCCCTCCACTTT
TRBJ1-1,.,TRBV5-8,.,CASSQSFGGQINTEAFF,TGTGCCAGCAGCCAGTCTTTCGGAGGACAGATAAACACTGAAGCTTTCTTT
TRBJ1-5,.,TRBV6-1,.,CAITHTVDSNQPQHF,TGTGCCATCACTCATACAGTGGATAGCAATCAGCCCCAGCATTTT
TRBJ2-1,TRBD2,TRBV11-2,.,CASSEKRLAGGLNEQFF,TGTGCCAGCAGCGAAAAACGACTAGCGGGGGGGCTCAATGAGCAGTTCTTC